Following are 20 T cell receptor beta chains from one sample sequenced in a study of control samples from healthy donors and cancer patients. The table came from immunoSEQ multiplex PCR; TCRdb's copy has only in-frame clones and leaves some out. This table holds roughly 30,000 clones, about 87% found once. The sequencing sample was made of PBMCs. These receptors all come from a woman in her thirties or forties with lung cancer.

The chain is built from TRBV14 and TRBJ1-2; D remains unclear. CDR1 and CDR2 (germline): SGHDN, FVKESK. V dropped 3 bases and J dropped 2 bases, with 7 bases sitting between them. The CDR3 contains 13 residues. CDR3: CASSQMTNYGYTF. CDR3 DNA sequence: TGTGCCAGCAGCCAGATGACGAACTATGGCTACACCTTC.

The rearrangement uses TRBV28 and TRBJ2-1; 11 positions match TRBD2. The CDR3 covers 16 residues. V lost 5 bases and J lost 2; bases outside the gene matches: 5. The germline V gene has CDR1 MDHEN and CDR2 SYDVKM. The CDR3 region has the DNA TGTGCCAGCAGTCTAGCGGGGGGCCCCCCCTACAATGAGCAGTTCTTC. Translating gives CASSLAGGPPYNEQFF. The full variable domain, rest sourced from reference TRBV28 and TRBJ2-1, is DVKVTQSSRYLVKRTGEKVFLECVQDMDHENMFWYRQDPGLGLRLIYFSYDVKMKEKGDIPEGYSVSREKKERFSLILESASTNQTSMYLCASSLAGGPPYNEQFFGPGTRLTVL.

The rearrangement links TRBV28 to TRBJ1-6; no reliable D call. The CDR3 extends over 15 amino acids. The V end was cut by 2 bases, the J end by 1 base, with 6 bases between. Germline V lookup: CDR1 MDHEN, CDR2 SYDVKM. The CDR3 region has the DNA TGTGCCAGCAGTTTAGAGGTATCCTATAATTCACCCCTCCACTTT. It encodes CASSLEVSYNSPLHF.

The J gene is TRBJ2-5, the V gene TRBV5-1; maybe TRBD1 (5 bases). Germline CDR1 reads SGHRS; CDR2 reads YFSETQ. The CDR3 covers 15 residues. Deletions cut 3 bases from V and 1 base from J, with 13 bases between. The CDR3 nucleotides are TGCGCCAGCAGCTCGCTCGTGCAGGGCCAAGAGACCCAGTACTTC. Translating gives CASSSLVQGQETQYF.

The V call is TRBV13, the J call TRBJ1-2, with 10 bases fitting TRBD1. J gave up 5 bases and V 3 bases, and 6 bases lay outside the gene matches. There are 15 residues in the CDR3. The germline gives CDR1 PRHDT, CDR2 FYEKMQ (reference sequence). As DNA, the CDR3 is TGTGCCAGCAGCTTGGGGACAGGGGCTGGGTATGGCTACACCTTC. It is translated as CASSLGTGAGYGYTF.

V usage is TRBV28 and J usage is TRBJ1-6; TRBD1 aligns across 8 bases. There are 15 residues in the CDR3. V lost 5 bases, J lost 9 bases, and 9 bases stayed unmatched. The germline V gene has CDR1 MDHEN and CDR2 SYDVKM. CDR3 residues: CASSTGQGIGSPLHF. CDR3 coding DNA: TGTGCCAGCAGTACCGGACAGGGTATTGGTTCACCCCTCCACTTT.

This clone showed up just a few times. V gene TRBV19 combines with J gene TRBJ1-1, with no clear D. Germline V gene sequence: CDR1 LNHDA, CDR2 SQIVND (reference sequence). V was pared by 3 bases and J by 0 bases, with 17 bases between. This CDR3 region has 17 residues. The CDR3 sequence is CASSIAAGRRLNTEAFF. The CDR3 DNA reads as TGTGCCAGTAGTATTGCGGCAGGCCGGCGATTGAACACTGAAGCTTTCTTT.

The rearrangement uses TRBV2 and TRBJ2-2, with 8 bases aligning to TRBD1. Germline values: CDR1 SNHLY, CDR2 FYNNEI. The CDR3 is 13 amino acids. Germline trimming cut 8 bases from V and 5 bases from J; bases unmatched to any gene: 4. DNA for the CDR3: TGTGCCAGCGGACAGGGAATGACCGGGGAGCTGTTTTTT. Encoded protein: CASGQGMTGELFF.

The rearrangement joins TRBV7-9 to TRBJ2-2, with D maybe TRBD1 (6 bases). CDR3 length: 16 residues. Trimming shortened V by 3 bases and J by 4 bases, and 15 bases separated the two germline ends. Germline-derived CDR1 and CDR2 are SEHNR and FQNEAQ (reference sequence). The CDR3 DNA is TGTGCCAGCAGCTTTAAGCCAACAGGGATCACCGGGGAGCTGTTTTTT. This encodes CASSFKPTGITGELFF.

This clone showed up just once. The genes are TRBV10-3 and TRBJ2-3; 10 bases map to TRBD1. J lost 6 bases, V lost 3 bases, and 12 bases had no gene match. In germline, CDR1 is ENHRY, CDR2 SYGVKD. The CDR3 loop spans 17 amino acids. The CDR3 DNA is TGTGCCATCAGTGAAACCCGGAGGGGGACAGGGGTTGATACGCAGTATTTT. Protein product: CAISETRRGTGVDTQYF.

The chain employs TRBV10-1 and TRBJ1-2, with D perhaps TRBD1 (6 bases). The CDR3 has 11 residues. The V gene lost 9 bases and the J gene lost 8 bases, with 13 bases spanning the gap. Germline CDR1 and CDR2: WNHNN and SYGVQD (reference sequence). Here the CDR3 reads CARERGDGYTF. The CDR3 DNA is TGCGCCAGAGAGAGGGGGGACGGCTACACCTTC.

The chain carries TRBV6-5 and TRBJ1-5; D remains unclear. CDR1 is MNHEY, CDR2 SVGAGI, per germline. V dropped 5 bases and J dropped 3 bases, with 11 bases sitting between them. The CDR3 has 14 residues. The CDR3 DNA is TGTGCCAGCAGTCGAGAGCTACACAATCAGCCCCAGCATTTT. It specifies CASSRELHNQPQHF.

This clone was seen only once. This chain joins TRBV4-3 and TRBJ1-3; D is uncertain. Germline loops: CDR1 LGHNA, CDR2 YSLEER. This CDR3 comprises 14 residues. Trimming stripped 0 bases from V and 5 bases from J, with 8 bases between. The CDR3 DNA is TGCGCCAGCAGCCAAGATACGAGCCGAAACACCATATATTTT. It codes for CASSQDTSRNTIYF.

This chain connects TRBV19 to TRBJ1-4; D gene uncertain. The CDR3 is made up of 19 amino acids. The germline V gene encodes CDR1 LNHDA and CDR2 SQIVND (reference sequence). V lost 5 bases and J lost 5, with 27 bases in between. The CDR3 coding sequence is TGTGCCAGTAGTCCGGAGACAACGCTCCCCGTCCATCTCAATGAAAAACTGTTTTTT. Translated, it gives CASSPETTLPVHLNEKLFF.

The chain couples TRBV4-1 to TRBJ1-2; D perhaps matches TRBD1 (6 bases). CDR1 and CDR2 (germline): MGHRA, YSYEKL. The CDR3 contains 16 residues. V dropped 3 bases and J dropped 3 bases, with 17 bases sitting between them. CDR3 in DNA: TGCGCCAGCAGCCATCTACAGGGATTTGGGGACTATGGCTACACCTTC. It is translated as CASSHLQGFGDYGYTF.

The rearrangement joins TRBV11-2 to TRBJ2-2; TRBD2 matches 8 bases. Germline V gene data show CDR1 as SGHAT and CDR2 as FQNNGV. The CDR3 consists of 14 residues. The V segment lost 3 bases and the J segment 6 bases; nucleotides outside the gene matches: 3. CDR3 nucleotide sequence: TGTGCCAGCAGCTTGGTAGCGGGGTCCGGGGAGCTGTTTTTT. Translating gives CASSLVAGSGELFF.

This sequence joins TRBV24-1 and TRBJ2-2; D is unresolved. The V gene lost 4 bases and the J gene lost 1 base, with 15 bases spanning the gap. The CDR3 has 17 amino acids. The germline gives CDR1 KGHDR, CDR2 SFDVKD. Here the CDR3 DNA reads TGTGCCACCAGTGACGCGGTTGGAATGGAGAACACCGGGGAGCTGTTTTTT. Translation gives CATSDAVGMENTGELFF.

Note on this clone: In the same sample, other DNA sequences code for this CDR3. CDR3: CASSNPGPQETQYF. The CDR3 DNA is TGTGCCAGCAGTAACCCGGGACCCCAAGAGACCCAGTACTTC. The chain uses TRBV6-2 or TRBV6-3 and TRBJ2-5; D might be TRBD1 or TRBD2, each matching 5 bases. Germline values: CDR1 MNHEY, CDR2 SVGEGT. The CDR3 has 14 residues. V gave up 5 bases and J gave up 1 base, with 11 bases separating them.

The chain has TRBV11-3 and TRBJ1-1; 8 bases are a match to TRBD1. The CDR3 sequence is 14 residues long. Germline V gene lookup returns CDR1 SGHNT and CDR2 YENEEA. The V and J ends lost 6 bases and 1 base, in that order; junction bases with no gene match: 4. This chain's CDR3 is CASRSQGANTEAFF. The CDR3 DNA reads as TGTGCCAGCAGATCTCAGGGGGCGAACACTGAAGCTTTCTTT.

The CDR3 spells CAAALAGVYEQYF. CDR3 nucleotides: TGTGCCGCTGCGCTAGCGGGGGTTTACGAGCAGTACTTC. The chain recombines TRBV28 with TRBJ2-7, with 10 bases aligning to TRBD2. The CDR3 is made up of 13 amino acids. Trimming at V came to 11 bases and at J to 4 bases, leaving 8 bases not matched to a gene. Germline V gene lookup returns CDR1 MDHEN and CDR2 SYDVKM. Filled out from reference TRBV28 and TRBJ2-7, the complete variable domain reads DVKVTQSSRYLVKRTGEKVFLECVQDMDHENMFWYRQDPGLGLRLIYFSYDVKMKEKGDIPEGYSVSREKKERFSLILESASTNQTSMYLCAAALAGVYEQYFGPGTRLTVT.